One sample yielded the 25 T cell receptor beta chains listed below, sequenced in a study of T cells in Graves' hyperthyroidism and ophthalmopathy (dated by TCRdb to about 2019). To prepare the library, multiplex PCR was applied. The listed sequencing device is Illumina HiSeq 2000. Amplification of TCR beta CDR3 regions was carried out from RNA transcripts. For the first round of RT-PCR on the TCR CDR3, the HTBI primer set was used together with the Qiagen OneStep RT-PCR kit. TCRdb reran the public reads through fastp at Q25 and MiXCR, keeping productive beta chains. CDR3 protein sequences are deduplicated, and each keeps its most common genes and DNA. This sample comprises a few hundred thousand distinct CDR3 sequences, under 15% of them detected only once. Approximately 32% of the sample belongs to the ten largest clones. Sequenced: blood. These receptors all stem from a woman in her 30s with Graves' hyperthyroidism.

The chain couples TRBV19 to TRBJ2-6, with a weak D call TRBD2 (5 bases). Per the germline V gene, CDR1 is LNHDA and CDR2 is SQIVND (reference sequence). The V end lost 5 bases, the J end lost 2 bases, and 7 bases lay between the germline ends. The length of the CDR3 is 14 residues. CDR3: CASSFGAGANVLTF. The CDR3 nucleotides read TGTGCCAGTAGTTTCGGGGCTGGGGCCAACGTCCTGACTTTC.

This clonotype has a handful of counts. This rearrangement joins TRBV28 to TRBJ2-2; 8 nucleotides match TRBD2. CDR3 length equals 18 residues. With V trimmed by 6 bases and J by 0 bases, 12 bases remained unmatched. Germline loops: CDR1 MDHEN, CDR2 SYDVKM. The CDR3 sequence: CASSLFFRGRTNTGELFF. CDR3 coding DNA: TGTGCCAGCAGCCTTTTCTTCCGCGGGAGGACGAACACCGGGGAGCTGTTTTTT.

V usage is TRBV20-1 and J usage is TRBJ2-7; 10 positions agree with TRBD1. CDR1 and CDR2 from the germline V gene are DFQATT and SNEGSKA (reference sequence). This CDR3 region has 11 residues. The V segment lost 5 bases and the J segment 7 bases; nucleotides outside the gene matches: 2. As DNA, the CDR3 is TGCAGTGCTCGACAGGGGGCAGAGCAGTACTTC. Translating gives CSARQGAEQYF.

This clonotype was seen ten or more times. The chain uses TRBV2 and TRBJ2-4, with D tentatively TRBD1 or TRBD2 (5 bases each). The V and J ends lost 8 bases and 0 bases respectively, with 8 bases between them. The CDR3 has 13 residues. CDR1 and CDR2 (germline): SNHLY, FYNNEI. The CDR3 loop reads CASEGIAKNIQYF. CDR3 nucleotides: TGTGCCAGCGAGGGGATAGCCAAAAACATTCAGTACTTC. Using reference TRBV2 and TRBJ2-4 for the parts outside the CDR3, the full variable domain is EPEVTQTPSHQVTQMGQEVILRCVPISNHLYFYWYRQILGQKVEFLVSFYNNEISEKSEIFDDQFSVERPDGSNFTLKIRSTKLEDSAMYFCASEGIAKNIQYFGAGTRLSVL.

This clonotype was detected ten times or more. The CDR3 loop is CASSLRTGSTSYGYTF. The CDR3 DNA sequence: TGTGCCAGCAGCCTAAGAACAGGATCAACCTCATATGGCTACACCTTC. The V call is TRBV3-1, the J call TRBJ1-2; maybe TRBD1 (5 bases). This CDR3 comprises 16 residues. Trimming pared 4 bases from V and 5 bases from J, leaving 20 bases between. Germline lookup yields CDR1 LGHDT and CDR2 YNNKEL (reference sequence).

This clonotype has only a few counts. V is TRBV19 and J is TRBJ1-5; a possible D gene is TRBD1 (5 bases). Trimming stripped 3 bases from V and 4 bases from J, with 22 bases between. This CDR3 comprises 18 residues. CDR1 LNHDA and CDR2 SQIVND come from the germline V gene (reference sequence). The CDR3 bases are TGTGCCAGTAGTATCGACAGACTGGAAGTGGATTATAATCAGCCCCAGCATTTT. Its protein is CASSIDRLEVDYNQPQHF.

The rearrangement links TRBV5-5 to TRBJ1-4; TRBD1 aligns across 7 bases. CDR1 and CDR2 (germline): SGHKS, YYEKEE (reference sequence). The V segment lost 3 bases and the J segment 8 bases; nucleotides outside the gene matches: 10. The CDR3 length is 15 residues. In DNA, the CDR3 is TGTGCCAGCAGCTGGGGTAGGGGGCGCGGGGAAAAACTGTTTTTT. Translated, it gives CASSWGRGRGEKLFF. The full variable domain, completed using reference TRBV5-5 and TRBJ1-4, is DAGVTQSPTHLIKTRGQQVTLRCSPISGHKSVSWYQQVLGQGPQFIFQYYEKEERGRGNFPDRFSARQFPNYSSELNVNALLLGDSALYLCASSWGRGRGEKLFFGSGTQLSVL.

This clonotype was seen at least ten times. The genes are TRBV27 and TRBJ2-6; 7 bases align to TRBD1. The junction had 20 bases not matched to a gene; V was cut back by 3 bases and J by 0 bases. The CDR3 runs to 22 residues. Germline loops: CDR1 MNHEY, CDR2 SMNVEV (reference sequence). DNA of the CDR3: TGTGCCAGCAGTTTCTGGACCCCCTTCAGAGGACAGGTCAGCTCTGGGGCCAACGTCCTGACTTTC. Translated: CASSFWTPFRGQVSSGANVLTF.

This clonotype was observed many times. The gene calls are TRBV6-1 and TRBJ2-2, with TRBD2 matching 8 bases. CDR1 is MNHNS and CDR2 is SASEGT in the germline V gene. Trimming at V came to 7 bases and at J to 6 bases, leaving 13 bases not matched to a gene. The CDR3 covers 16 residues. CDR3 sequence: CASTIGLLAGSGELFF. CDR3 bases: TGTGCCAGCACCATTGGGTTGCTAGCGGGCTCCGGGGAGCTGTTTTTT.

V is TRBV4-1 and J is TRBJ2-4; 16 nucleotides align to TRBD2. V gave up 4 bases and J gave up 7 bases; unmatched junction bases: 13. CDR1 and CDR2 from the germline V gene are MGHRA and YSYEKL. This CDR3 has 19 amino acids. The CDR3 reads CASSPGIRGLAGGWNIQYF. CDR3 DNA: TGCGCCAGCAGCCCGGGTATCAGGGGACTAGCGGGAGGGTGGAACATTCAGTACTTC.

This clonotype was counted a few times. V and J are TRBV20-1 and TRBJ2-7; TRBD1 might be the D (6 bases). Per the germline V gene, CDR1 is DFQATT and CDR2 is SNEGSKA (reference sequence). The V end was cut by 5 bases, the J end by 4 bases, with 24 bases between. This CDR3 has 16 residues. The CDR3 coding sequence is TGCAGTGCTCAGGACAAACGGTCCACAGGGACATACGAGCAGTACTTC. It translates to CSAQDKRSTGTYEQYF.

This clonotype was seen a handful of times. The chain employs TRBV28 and TRBJ2-5; TRBD1 aligns across 7 bases. Germline CDR1 MDHEN, CDR2 SYDVKM. The CDR3 sequence is 12 residues long. Germline trimming cut 6 bases from V and 11 bases from J; bases unmatched to any gene: 9. The CDR3 reads CASSQETGAQYF. In nucleotides, the CDR3 is TGTGCCAGCAGCCAAGAAACAGGGGCTCAGTACTTC.

J is TRBJ2-7 and V is TRBV28, with 10 nucleotides matching TRBD2. The CDR3 spans 19 residues. Looked up from germline, CDR1 is MDHEN and CDR2 is SYDVKM. V was pared by 2 bases and J by 4 bases, with 17 bases of the junction left unmatched. The CDR3 DNA reads TGTGCCAGCAGTTTACCCCGAGGGCTAGCGGGAGAGATTCGGTACGAGCAGTACTTC. Residues: CASSLPRGLAGEIRYEQYF.

This clonotype was seen ten or more times. V is TRBV28 and J is TRBJ2-1, with 7 bases aligning to TRBD2. Germline V CDR1 and CDR2: MDHEN, SYDVKM. J gave up 3 bases and V 5 bases, and 4 bases lay outside the gene matches. CDR3 length equals 14 residues. The chain's CDR3 is CASSDGTIYNEQFF. The CDR3 region has the DNA TGTGCCAGCAGTGATGGGACTATCTACAATGAGCAGTTCTTC.

Note on this clonotype: A much larger clone differs from this one at a single base, so this may be a read error. The V call is TRBV2, the J call TRBJ1-2; 7 bases match TRBD1. The CDR3 runs to 13 residues. CDR1 and CDR2 from the germline V gene are SNHLY and FYNNEI. CDR3: CVSSDTRGGGYTF. The CDR3 DNA is TGTGTCAGCAGTGACACCAGGGGGGGAGGCTACACCTTC.

This clonotype was picked up many times. The chain employs TRBV7-3 and TRBJ2-1, with D tentatively TRBD1 or TRBD2 (6 bases each). Per the germline V gene, CDR1 is SGHTA and CDR2 is FQGTGA. The CDR3 is made up of 16 amino acids. V lost 4 bases and J 4 bases, leaving 17 bases between the germline ends. DNA of the CDR3: TGTGCCAGCAGCTCCGTAGGAGGGGGGCTTTACAATGAGCAGTTCTTC. This encodes CASSSVGGGLYNEQFF. The variable domain in full, completed from reference TRBV7-3 and TRBJ2-1, reads GAGVSQTPSNKVTEKGKYVELRCDPISGHTALYWYRQSLGQGPEFLIYFQGTGAADDSGLPNDRFFAVRPEGSVSTLKIQRTERGDSAVYLCASSSVGGGLYNEQFFGPGTRLTVL.

This clonotype was seen more than once but under ten times. The chain has TRBV7-3 and TRBJ2-5, with TRBD1 matching 7 bases. Germline CDR1 and CDR2: SGHTA and FQGTGA. V shed 2 bases and J 5 bases; nucleotides not matched to a gene: 8. The CDR3 contains 15 residues. CDR3 nucleotides: TGTGCCAGCAGCTTATATGACAGGGAAGGGGAGACCCAGTACTTC. Amino acid sequence: CASSLYDREGETQYF.

This clonotype was counted at least ten times. The V and J genes are TRBV12-5 and TRBJ2-2; the D gene could be TRBD1 or TRBD2 (5 bases each). Deletions cut 1 base from V and 7 bases from J, with 10 bases between. Germline V gene lookup returns CDR1 LGHNT and CDR2 FRNRAP. The CDR3 covers 14 residues. CDR3 loop: CASGLGGVDGELFF. The CDR3 DNA is TGTGCTAGTGGTTTGGGAGGGGTCGACGGGGAGCTGTTTTTT.

This clonotype was counted at least ten times. The chain has TRBV5-1 and TRBJ2-7; 12 bases map to TRBD1. Germline V gene data show CDR1 as SGHRS and CDR2 as YFSETQ. The length of the CDR3 is 14 residues. V trimming: 3 bases; J trimming: 7 bases; junction bases outside the gene matches: 5. CDR3 nucleotides: TGCGCCAGCAGCTGGGGACAGGGGGCCGGGGAGCAGTACTTC. Protein product: CASSWGQGAGEQYF.

Note on this clonotype: This may be a read error: a much more frequent sequence differs by one nucleotide. The J gene is TRBJ1-1, the V gene TRBV24-1, with D hard to call. V was cut by 5 bases and J by 4 bases, with 10 bases left in between. The length of the CDR3 is 13 residues. Germline CDR1 reads KGHDR; CDR2 reads SFDVKD. The DNA of the CDR3 is TGTGCCACCAGTGGGACGGCTAGCACTGAAGCTTTCTTT. Translated: CATSGTASTEAFF.

The chain combines TRBV28 with TRBJ2-7, with D perhaps matching TRBD1 or TRBD2 (5 bases each). V was pared by 9 bases and J by 2 bases, with 8 bases between. The CDR3 totals 11 residues. Germline values: CDR1 MDHEN, CDR2 SYDVKM. The CDR3: CASVGAYEQYF. The CDR3 region has the DNA TGTGCCAGTGTGGGGGCCTACGAGCAGTACTTC.

This clonotype was observed a few times. This rearrangement joins TRBV7-3 to TRBJ2-3, with TRBD2 as a possible D gene (5 bases). The CDR3 sequence is 15 residues long. CDR1 and CDR2 (germline): SGHTA, FQGTGA. V shed 5 bases and J shed 2 bases, with 14 bases lying between them. DNA for the CDR3: TGTGCCAGCAGCCGCGGCGGAGGCGACACAGATACGCAGTATTTT. Translated, it gives CASSRGGGDTDTQYF.

This clonotype has just one count. A much larger clone is a single base away; this may be a read error. The chain employs TRBV3-1 and TRBJ2-5; no firm D call. This CDR3 contains 15 residues. Germline lookup yields CDR1 LGHDT and CDR2 YNNKEL (reference sequence). In nucleotides, the CDR3 is TGTGCCAGCAGCCAAGATAGACAATTGCAAGAGACCCAGTGCTTC. Its protein is CASSQDRQLQETQCF.

This clonotype appeared a few times. The chain employs TRBV25-1 and TRBJ1-2; weak D call: TRBD1 (5 bases). The CDR3 has 14 amino acids. V gave up 6 bases and J gave up 5 bases, with 16 bases separating them. Looked up from germline, CDR1 is MGHDK and CDR2 is SYGVNS. The CDR3 loop reads CASSQTTGGYGYTF. The CDR3 DNA reads TGTGCCAGCAGCCAGACCACAGGTGGTTATGGCTACACCTTC.

This clonotype was observed a handful of times. The chain joins TRBV28 to TRBJ2-2; D is possibly TRBD2 (5 bases). The CDR3 runs 12 residues. The germline V gene encodes CDR1 MDHEN and CDR2 SYDVKM. The V and J ends lost 11 bases and 6 bases respectively, with 13 bases between them. This chain's CDR3 is CASKGGPGELFF. For the CDR3, the DNA is TGTGCCTCTAAGGGCGGGCCCGGGGAGCTGTTTTTT.